This TCR beta chain is drawn from a study of radiotherapy plus CTLA-4 blockade in lung cancer. Study-wide background: Disease control reached over 30%, with objective responses in about 19%.

The study, taken as a whole, reports: Early clonal dynamics of blood T cells, together with interferon-beta, were reported as the best response predictor. An expansion of tumor-derived TCR clones occurred in blood after radiotherapy plus ipilimumab.

The germline V and J ends were trimmed by 4 bases and 4 bases, with 10 bases remaining between them. The CDR3 sequence is 13 residues long. Germline CDR1 and CDR2: SQVTM and ANQGSEA. As regards this clone: The antigen is undetermined.

Patients had chemo-refractory metastatic non-small-cell lung cancer and received focal radiation plus CTLA-4 blockade that used ipilimumab. The repertoire was sequenced with immunoSEQ multiplex PCR; TCRdb's copy has only in-frame clones and lacks some. The repertoire has some 98,000 clones, roughly 80% of them found once; the top ten carry around 3.6%. The sequence came from a human donor with non-small cell lung cancer who had a partial response to radiotherapy plus ipilimumab. This sequence joins TRBV29-1 and TRBJ1-4; D call uncertain. Source: peripheral blood, taken from a patient treated with radiotherapy plus ipilimumab. The CDR3 reads CSVVENFNEKLFF. The CDR3 DNA sequence: TGCAGCGTTGTAGAGAACTTTAATGAAAAACTGTTTTTT.